This T cell receptor (beta chain) was recorded in a study of T-cell reconstitution after alpha-beta-depleted transplantation in children. Unique molecular identifiers were used in preparing the TCRbeta library. TCRdb independently ran MiXCR on the PCR reads; one entry per CDR3 protein. The sample has about 540,000 distinct CDR3 sequences, around 19% seen once; the top ten hold 2.5% to 3.5%. The germline V gene encodes CDR1 MNHEY and CDR2 SVGAGI. The CDR3 runs to 14 residues. The V gene lost 2 bases and the J gene lost 4 bases, with 8 bases spanning the gap. The chain has TRBV6-5 and TRBJ1-4; possible D gene TRBD1, 6 bases. The sample was PBMCs from the stem cell graft donor, taken from the stem cell graft. This TCR came from a human donor who donated a stem cell graft to a child with acute lymphoblastic leukemia. The CDR3 DNA sequence: TGTGCCAGCAGTTACGGGGGCCTTAATGAAAAACTGTTTTTT. Translation: CASSYGGLNEKLFF.